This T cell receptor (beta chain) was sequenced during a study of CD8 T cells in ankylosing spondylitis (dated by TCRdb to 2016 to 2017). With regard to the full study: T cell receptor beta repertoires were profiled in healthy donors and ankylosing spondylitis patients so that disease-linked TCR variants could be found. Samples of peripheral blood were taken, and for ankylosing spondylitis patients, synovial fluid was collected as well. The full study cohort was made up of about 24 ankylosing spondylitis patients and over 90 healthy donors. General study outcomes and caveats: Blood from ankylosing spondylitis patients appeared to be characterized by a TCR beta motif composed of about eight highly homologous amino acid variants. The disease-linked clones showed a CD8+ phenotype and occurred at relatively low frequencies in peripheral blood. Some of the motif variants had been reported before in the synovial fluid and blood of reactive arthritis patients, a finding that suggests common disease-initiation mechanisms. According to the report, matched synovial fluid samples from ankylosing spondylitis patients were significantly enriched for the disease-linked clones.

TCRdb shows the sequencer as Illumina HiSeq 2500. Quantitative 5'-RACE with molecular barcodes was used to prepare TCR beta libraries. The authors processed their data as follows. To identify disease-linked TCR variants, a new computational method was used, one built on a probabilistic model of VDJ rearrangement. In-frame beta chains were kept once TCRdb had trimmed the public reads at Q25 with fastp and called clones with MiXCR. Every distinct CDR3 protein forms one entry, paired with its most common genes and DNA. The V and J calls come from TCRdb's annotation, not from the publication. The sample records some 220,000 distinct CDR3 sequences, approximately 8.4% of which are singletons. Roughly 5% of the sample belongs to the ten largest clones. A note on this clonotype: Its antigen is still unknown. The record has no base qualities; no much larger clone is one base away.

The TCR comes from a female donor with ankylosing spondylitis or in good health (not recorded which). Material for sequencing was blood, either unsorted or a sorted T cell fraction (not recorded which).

The nucleotide sequence reads as follows: TGTGCCAGCAGCTTGATAGGGTTGCAAGAGACCCAGTACTTC. The translation is CASSLIGLQETQYF. This chain is built from TRBV7-3 and TRBJ2-5; the D gene assignment is ambiguous. Between the V and J ends, shortened by 3 bases and 2 bases respectively, the junction contains 10 bases. Reading from cysteine to phenylalanine, the CDR3 counts 14 amino acids. Of the read, only the CDR3 DNA is kept; its 42 bases are in frame from base 1. Per the germline V gene, SGHTA is the CDR1 and FQGTGA is the CDR2.